Given below is one T cell receptor beta chain in context. The ends were cut back, 3 bases at V and 1 base at J, with 9 bases in the middle. CDR3 length: 14 amino acids. The germline V gene encodes CDR1 MDHEN and CDR2 SYDVKM. This record comes from a study of early T cells in non-severe SARS-CoV-2 infection. Study-level information: Sequencing input comprised bulk RNA from unsorted whole blood; chain pairing was not available.

Separate cDNA molecules each had unique molecular identifiers attached to them. TCRdb used MiXCR to reprocess the 5' RACE reads, holding one entry per CDR3 protein. In the table there are over 55,000 distinct CDR3 sequences, roughly 8.4% of which are singletons. Source material: whole blood. V gene TRBV28 combines with J gene TRBJ1-1; D not certain. This clonotype was obtained from an adult who was a healthcare worker with PCR-confirmed SARS-CoV-2 infection or an uninfected control (not recorded which). The CDR3, as DNA: TGTGCCAGCAGTTTGTGGGGAGGGAACACTGAAGCTTTCTTT. It translates to CASSLWGGNTEAFF. The variable domain in full, with the rest retrieved from reference TRBV28 and TRBJ1-1, is DVKVTQSSRYLVKRTGEKVFLECVQDMDHENMFWYRQDPGLGLRLIYFSYDVKMKEKGDIPEGYSVSREKKERFSLILESASTNQTSMYLCASSLWGGNTEAFFGQGTRLTVV.